A single sample is the source of the 18 T cell receptor beta chains below, sequenced in a study of blood T cell repertoires in COVID-19 (TCRdb year 2020). The method behind the library was the immunoSEQ multiplex PCR assay. In TCRdb, the immuneACCESS table is reduced to in-frame sequences with V and J assigned. These tables do not hold every clone; where another copy was compared, an unresolved V gene accounts for under half, and the others remain unexplained. The table for this sample lists almost 400,000 clones; more than 75% of them were counted only once. Approximately 1% of the sample comes from the top ten. Sequencing was performed on PBMCs or T cells enriched from blood (not recorded which). Receptors originate from a woman aged 25 to 45 with acute COVID-19.

This clone has only a few counts. For the CDR3, the DNA is TGTGCCAGCTCACCCGTGGCAGGGGACGAATCACCCCTCCACTTT. Its protein product is CASSPVAGDESPLHF. The gene calls are TRBV18 and TRBJ1-6; TRBD1 might be the D (6 bases). The CDR3 consists of 15 residues. The germline V gene encodes CDR1 KGHSH and CDR2 LQKENI. Trimming cost V 3 bases and J 10 bases, with 16 bases left between them.

The chain carries TRBV2 and TRBJ2-3, with D perhaps matching TRBD1 (6 bases). CDR1 SNHLY and CDR2 FYNNEI come from the germline V gene. The length of the CDR3 is 14 residues. V lost 5 bases and J 2 bases, leaving 11 bases between the germline ends. The CDR3 protein is CASSLDRDTDTQYF. The CDR3 region has the DNA TGTGCCAGCAGTTTGGACAGAGACACAGATACGCAGTATTTT.

The rearrangement uses TRBV7-9 and TRBJ1-6, with D unclear. Trimming removed 5 bases at V and 8 bases at J, with 10 bases between. This CDR3 region has 13 residues. Germline V CDR1 and CDR2: SEHNR, FQNEAQ (reference sequence). CDR3 coding DNA: TGTGCCAGCAGCATAACAGCAGATTCACCCCTCCACTTT. Protein: CASSITADSPLHF. Looking up the rest from reference TRBV7-9 and TRBJ1-6 gives the full variable domain: DTGVSQNPRHKITKRGQNVTFRCDPISEHNRLYWYRQTLGQGPEFLTYFQNEAQLEKSRLLSDRFSAERPKGSFSTLEIQRTEQGDSAMYLCASSITADSPLHFGNGTRLTVT.

This rearrangement joins TRBV18 to TRBJ2-1; a weak D match, TRBD1 (5 bases). V was cut by 0 bases and J by 9 bases, with 9 bases left in between. There are 13 residues in the CDR3. Germline-derived CDR1 and CDR2 are KGHSH and LQKENI. The CDR3 DNA reads TGTGCCAGCTCACCACCGGCAGGGATTGAGCAGTTCTTC. This encodes CASSPPAGIEQFF.

The rearrangement links TRBV4-1 to TRBJ1-2, with TRBD1 matching over 7 bases. Germline V gene sequence: CDR1 MGHRA, CDR2 YSYEKL. This CDR3 is 16 amino acids long. The V and J ends lost 0 bases and 11 bases, in that order; junction bases with no gene match: 15. CDR3 residues: CASSQDRAGGGFQYTF. The DNA for the CDR3 is TGCGCCAGCAGCCAAGATAGGGCAGGGGGAGGTTTTCAGTACACCTTC.

V is TRBV6-1 and J is TRBJ1-5; 9 bases are a match to TRBD1. The CDR3 is made up of 16 amino acids. The ends lost 4 bases at V and 4 bases at J; junction bases unmatched: 8. CDR1 is MNHNS, CDR2 SASEGT, per germline. The CDR3 spells CASSVIPGQGNQPQHF. CDR3 coding DNA: TGTGCCAGCAGTGTGATACCGGGACAGGGAAATCAGCCCCAGCATTTT.

This chain joins TRBV11-1 and TRBJ1-1; D unclear. V lost 3 bases, J lost 1 base, and 6 bases lay in between. The V gene's germline CDR1 is SGHAT and CDR2 FQDESV (reference sequence). The CDR3 is made up of 13 amino acids. The CDR3 sequence: CASSFRGNTEAFF. Written as DNA, the CDR3 is TGTGCCAGCAGCTTTCGAGGGAACACTGAAGCTTTCTTT.

The gene calls are TRBV6-1 and TRBJ1-2, with 10 bases fitting TRBD1. This CDR3 is 13 amino acids long. The germline V gene encodes CDR1 MNHNS and CDR2 SASEGT. The trim removed 0 bases at V and 13 bases at J, leaving 5 bases unmatched. CDR3 amino acids: CASSEAWTGGSTF. In nucleotides, the CDR3 is TGTGCCAGCAGTGAAGCCTGGACAGGGGGTAGCACCTTC.

The V gene is TRBV20-1, the J gene TRBJ2-7; D gene uncertain. The CDR3 is made up of 17 amino acids. Trimming removed 3 bases at V and 3 bases at J, with 24 bases between. The V gene's germline CDR1 is DFQATT and CDR2 SNEGSKA (reference sequence). This CDR3 is CSASTPGSGRKGYEQYF. The CDR3 coding sequence is TGCAGTGCTAGTACCCCCGGGTCTGGAAGGAAAGGCTACGAGCAGTACTTC.

The chain couples TRBV30 to TRBJ1-3, with 9 nucleotides matching TRBD1. With V trimmed by 4 bases and J by 0 bases, 1 base remained unmatched. CDR1 is GTSNPN, CDR2 SVGIG, per germline (reference sequence). CDR3 length: 14 amino acids. The CDR3 loop reads CAWNRGLSGNTIYF. In nucleotides, the CDR3 is TGTGCCTGGAACAGGGGGCTCTCTGGAAACACCATATATTTT.

The chain links TRBV11-2 to TRBJ2-2, with D perhaps TRBD1 (6 bases). The V gene lost 4 bases and the J gene lost 0 bases, with 12 bases spanning the gap. Germline V gene sequence: CDR1 SGHAT, CDR2 FQNNGV. This CDR3 has 16 residues. CDR3 in DNA: TGTGCCAGCAGCTCCCAGACAGGATCGAACACCGGGGAGCTGTTTTTT. Translation: CASSSQTGSNTGELFF. Supplemented by reference TRBV11-2 and TRBJ2-2, the full variable domain reads EAGVAQSPRYKIIEKRQSVAFWCNPISGHATLYWYQQILGQGPKLLIQFQNNGVVDDSQLPKDRFSAERLKGVDSTLKIQPAKLEDSAVYLCASSSQTGSNTGELFFGEGSRLTVL.

The DNA of the CDR3 is TGTGCCAGCAGCTTCGGGTCCTACTCGATCGAGCAGTACTTC. Encoded protein: CASSFGSYSIEQYF. The chain is built from TRBV5-6 and TRBJ2-7; unclear D gene. Germline V gives CDR1 SGHDT, CDR2 YYEEEE. The CDR3 is 14 amino acids. V was shortened by 2 bases and J by 6 bases, with 15 bases between the two germline ends.

The chain carries TRBV19 and TRBJ2-1; 9 nucleotides align to TRBD2. V lost 5 bases, J lost 4 bases, and 6 bases stayed unmatched. From germline, CDR1 is LNHDA and CDR2 SQIVND (reference sequence). CDR3 length: 15 residues. The CDR3 DNA sequence: TGTGCCAGTAGTCTTAGCGGGGGAGCGTACAATGAGCAGTTCTTC. Translation gives CASSLSGGAYNEQFF.

The chain couples TRBV12-5 to TRBJ1-1, with TRBD1 identical over 8 bases. CDR3 length equals 14 residues. V lost 5 bases, J lost 1 base, and 3 bases stayed unmatched. CDR1 LGHNT and CDR2 FRNRAP come from the germline V gene. In nucleotides, the CDR3 is TGTGCTAGTGGTACTGGGACAGGGAACACTGAAGCTTTCTTT. This gives the protein CASGTGTGNTEAFF.

The chain uses TRBV2 and TRBJ1-6; possible D gene TRBD1, 5 bases. Per germline, CDR1 SNHLY and CDR2 FYNNEI. V was pared by 6 bases and J by 5 bases, with 14 bases between. The CDR3 spans 15 residues. CDR3 loop: CASSTRQGDNSPLHF. For the CDR3, the DNA is TGTGCCAGCAGCACCCGCCAGGGTGATAATTCACCCCTCCACTTT.

The chain recombines TRBV7-3 with TRBJ2-5; D might be TRBD2 (6 bases). Germline CDR1 SGHTA, CDR2 FQGTGA. Trimming removed 2 bases at V and 5 bases at J, with 9 bases between. The CDR3 is 13 residues long. The CDR3 sequence is CASSLLREETQYF. The CDR3 region has the DNA TGTGCCAGCAGCTTATTACGGGAGGAGACCCAGTACTTC.

CDR3 region: CASSFVELPNEQFF. The CDR3 nucleotides are TGTGCCAGCAGCTTTGTAGAACTGCCTAATGAGCAGTTCTTC. This rearrangement joins TRBV5-5 to TRBJ2-1, with D hard to call. The CDR3 runs 14 residues. Looked up from germline, CDR1 is SGHKS and CDR2 is YYEKEE (reference sequence). Trimming cost V 2 bases and J 7 bases, with 13 bases left between them.

CDR3 sequence: CASRDAGTEVGKLFF. The CDR3 nucleotides are TGTGCCAGCAGAGACGCCGGGACAGAGGTCGGAAAACTGTTTTTT. V usage is TRBV2 and J usage is TRBJ1-4; 7 bases are shared with TRBD1. This CDR3 is 15 amino acids long. V dropped 6 bases and J dropped 10; count of bases not matched to a gene: 14. Germline V lookup: CDR1 SNHLY, CDR2 FYNNEI.